This T cell receptor (beta chain) was observed in a study of post-analysis software for immune sequencing data (dated by TCRdb to between 2015 and 2017). Looking at the study overall: Disease courses on record covered relapsing-remitting, secondary progressive and progressive-relapsing multiple sclerosis, though some patients had no subtype annotation. The patient repertoires were set against ten to eleven previously published healthy control repertoires from donors whose ages ranged from 6 to 25 years. A subset of samples was prepared in parallel using single-end sample barcoding, then pooled and co-amplified after Illumina adapter ligation. Overall results and qualifications from the work: Multiple sclerosis patients had significantly lower normalized Chao1 diversity than controls, a result that suggests substantial peripheral T-cell clonal expansion. The control group was slightly older than the multiple sclerosis patient group. Strong co-clustering of samples prepared in the same batch was shown by direct clustering with F measure, prompting a batch-effect correction. About five TRBV segments, including TRBV5-6, TRBV5-1 and TRBV20-1, were significantly more frequent in patients than controls.

There are a few counts of this clonotype. It has no known antigen specificity. No much larger clone is present one base from it, and per-base qualities are unavailable. The CDR3 spans 16 residues, from the cysteine through the phenylalanine. Only the CDR3 part of the read is kept: 48 bases, read in frame from the first base. Germline trimming amounts to 3 bases on V and 4 bases on J, with 6 as the count of junction bases outside the gene matches. Based on the germline V gene, the CDR1 and CDR2 sequences are KGHDR and SFDVKD. TCR beta repertoires were profiled from peripheral blood of approximately 13 young patients with multiple sclerosis to demonstrate the VDJtools post-analysis software. The multiple sclerosis patients were children and adolescents ranging in age from about 6 to 17 years. Library creation used PCR. The run used an Illumina HiSeq 2500. Unique molecular identifiers were incorporated into TCR beta cDNA libraries to reduce PCR and sequencing biases. Per 1 to 10 million input T cells, some 500,000 cDNA molecules were obtained, such that each molecule approximated one T cell. The patient libraries were prepared and sequenced with the same protocol used for the earlier healthy control dataset. Samples belonging to the same batch were prepared together, multiplexed and sequenced on a shared HiSeq lane. Concerning the study's data processing: MIGEC handled the raw barcoded reads, throwing out single-read molecular identifier groups before consensus assembly and CDR3 extraction. VDJtools was used for post-analysis of the clonotype tables, with diversity normalized by down-sampling every dataset to the smallest sample size. To correct batch-related cross-sample contamination, repertoire overlap clustering matched CDR3 amino acid sequences but not nucleotide sequences. TCRdb passed the public sequencing reads through fastp at Q25 and MiXCR, retaining productive beta sequences. CDR3 protein sequences are deduplicated, and each keeps its most common genes and DNA. The V and J calls were not made by the authors but by TCRdb's processing. This sample holds about half a million distinct CDR3 sequences; around 40% were observed only once. Clones ranked in the top ten supply about 12% of the sample.

The receptor's source is a girl aged 10 to 17 with multiple sclerosis. The sequenced sample consisted of blood. The chain is made from TRBV24-1 and TRBJ2-1; TRBD1 aligns with 9 central bases. The DNA sequence reads TGTGCCACCAGTGATCCGGGACAGGGAGTTTACAATGAGCAGTTCTTC. Its coded protein is CATSDPGQGVYNEQFF.